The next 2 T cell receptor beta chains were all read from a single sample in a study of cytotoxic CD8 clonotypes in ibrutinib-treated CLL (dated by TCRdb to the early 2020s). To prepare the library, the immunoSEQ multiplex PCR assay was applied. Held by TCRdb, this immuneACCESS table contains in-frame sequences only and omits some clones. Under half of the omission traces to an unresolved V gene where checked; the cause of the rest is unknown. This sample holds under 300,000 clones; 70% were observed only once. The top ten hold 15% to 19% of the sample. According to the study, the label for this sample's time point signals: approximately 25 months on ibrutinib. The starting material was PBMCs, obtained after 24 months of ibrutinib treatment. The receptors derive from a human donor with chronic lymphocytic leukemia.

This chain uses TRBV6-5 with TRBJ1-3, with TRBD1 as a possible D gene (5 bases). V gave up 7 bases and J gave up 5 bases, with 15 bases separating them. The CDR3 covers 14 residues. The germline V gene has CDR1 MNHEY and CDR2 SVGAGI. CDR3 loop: CASTRDPRRNTIYF. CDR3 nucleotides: TGTGCCAGCACCCGGGACCCTCGGAGAAACACCATATATTTT.

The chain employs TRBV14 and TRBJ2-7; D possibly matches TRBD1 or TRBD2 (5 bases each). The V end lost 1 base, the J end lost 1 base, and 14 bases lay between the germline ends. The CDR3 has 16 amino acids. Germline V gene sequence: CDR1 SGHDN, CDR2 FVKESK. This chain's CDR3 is CASSQGDGTWSYEQYF. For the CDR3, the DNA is TGTGCCAGCAGCCAAGGGGACGGGACCTGGTCCTACGAGCAGTACTTC.